Described below is a single T cell receptor (beta chain) sequence and its context. In the original analysis: Estimated nucleated cell counts came from reference gene primer amplification. Method: immunoSEQ multiplex PCR; TCRdb's copy keeps in-frame clones and lacks some. The D gene and trimming were derived from the DNA, and the V and J assignments and clone size from that table. This sample carries under 150,000 clones, 84% of them seen once, and the ten largest clones take 3.5% to 4.5%. The V and J ends lost 5 bases and 6 bases respectively, with 14 bases between them. Germline CDR1 is MDHEN and CDR2 is SYDVKM. The CDR3 extends over 15 amino acids. The sample is drawn from a study of blood T cell repertoires in COVID-19. Study-wide background: Italy, Spain and the United States were the sources of the convalescent and acute COVID-19 samples. PBMCs, B-cell-depleted T cells, or T cells provided the cDNA or gDNA that made up the material.

The TCR originated in a woman in her sixties or seventies with acute or convalescent COVID-19. Sequencing was performed on peripheral blood. The gene calls are TRBV28 and TRBJ1-6, with D tentatively TRBD1 (6 bases). CDR3 coding DNA: TGTGCCAGCAGTCCCACTGACAGGACTAATTCACCCCTCCACTTT. This sequence encodes CASSPTDRTNSPLHF.